This TCR beta chain was obtained from a study of blood T cell repertoires in COVID-19. In the study overall: The United States, Italy and Spain provided the acute and convalescent COVID-19 samples.

In the original workflow: How many nucleated cells were present was estimated from reference gene primer amplification. Profiling relied on immunoSEQ multiplex PCR, and the TCRdb table lists in-frame clones only, not all of them. D and trimming come from the DNA, and the V and J calls and clone size come from that table. Here the sample spans approximately 39,000 clones, 85% to 90% being singletons. V dropped 4 bases and J dropped 5 bases, with 12 bases sitting between them. This CDR3 comprises 13 residues. Looked up from germline, CDR1 is SGHKS and CDR2 is YYEKEE (reference sequence). The V and J genes are TRBV5-5 and TRBJ2-5; weak D call: TRBD2 (5 bases). The receptor was derived from a man between 50 and 59 years old with active or convalescent COVID-19. The specimen was peripheral blood. CDR3 protein: CASSPLDWETQYF. CDR3 nucleotide sequence: TGTGCCAGCAGCCCACTAGATTGGGAGACCCAGTACTTC.